The 30 T cell receptor beta chains presented below share a single source sample, sequenced in a study of identical twins. TCRdb used MiXCR to reprocess the 5' RACE reads, holding one entry per CDR3 protein. The table shows 700,000 or so distinct CDR3 sequences, with approximately 9% occurring only once. This sample also belongs to another study, concerning yellow fever vaccine responses in identical twins.

The sequenced sample was PBMCs. The receptor set was obtained from a woman under 30 in good health.

CDR3 residues: CARSGGPTDTQYF. CDR3 coding DNA: TGTGCCCGTAGCGGGGGTCCCACAGATACGCAGTATTTT. This chain joins TRBV30 and TRBJ2-3; TRBD2 matches at 9 bases. The CDR3 sequence is 13 residues long. Germline assignment: CDR1 GTSNPN and CDR2 SVGIG (reference sequence). V shed 8 bases, J shed 2 bases, and the junction held 5 bases outside the gene matches.

This clonotype was seen repeatedly, ten times or more. CDR3 nucleotide sequence: TGTGCCAGCTCACCAATTCGAAACAATGAGCAGTTCTTC. As protein: CASSPIRNNEQFF. The chain carries TRBV18 and TRBJ2-1, with D unresolved. The CDR3 is 13 residues long. Germline V gene data show CDR1 as KGHSH and CDR2 as LQKENI. Trimming cost V 2 bases and J 5 bases, with 7 bases left between them. The whole variable domain, remainder taken from reference TRBV18 and TRBJ2-1, is NAGVMQNPRHLVRRRGQEARLRCSPMKGHSHVYWYRQLPEEGLKFMVYLQKENIIDESGMPKERFSAEFPKEGPSILRIQQVVRGDSAAYFCASSPIRNNEQFFGPGTRLTVL.

This clonotype was found a few times. The chain employs TRBV6-2 or TRBV6-3 and TRBJ2-1, with 10 bases identical to TRBD2. Germline trimming cut 2 bases from V and 2 bases from J; bases unmatched to any gene: 9. From germline, CDR1 is MNHEY and CDR2 SVGEGT. This CDR3 spans 18 amino acids. CDR3 DNA: TGTGCCAGCAGTTACGACCGGACTAGCGGAGGGCCCTACAATGAGCAGTTCTTC. The encoded protein is CASSYDRTSGGPYNEQFF.

The chain recombines TRBV6-2 or TRBV6-3 with TRBJ2-2; D ambiguous. CDR3 size: 16 residues. Germline loops: CDR1 MNHEY, CDR2 SVGEGT. Trimming cost V 0 bases and J 2 bases, with 10 bases left between them. The CDR3: CASSYSAIINTGELFF. In nucleotides, the CDR3 is TGTGCCAGCAGTTACTCGGCCATAATAAACACCGGGGAGCTGTTTTTT.

The sample holds a few counts of this clonotype. The V call is TRBV5-5, the J call TRBJ2-5; TRBD2 matches 11 bases. Per germline, CDR1 SGHKS and CDR2 YYEKEE (reference sequence). This CDR3 is 15 amino acids long. V lost 1 base and J lost 2; bases outside the gene matches: 1. In DNA form, the CDR3 reads TGTGCCAGCAGCTTGCGACTAGCGGGACAAGAGACCCAGTACTTC. This translates into CASSLRLAGQETQYF.

This clonotype was detected only a few times. As DNA, the CDR3 is TGTGCCAGCATCGGGTCATTGCACAGGGGGCACACAGATACGCAGTATTTT. Residues: CASIGSLHRGHTDTQYF. This chain uses TRBV28 with TRBJ2-3, with 9 bases lining up with TRBD1. J lost 2 bases, V lost 7 bases, and 13 bases had no gene match. CDR1 is MDHEN, CDR2 SYDVKM, per germline. This CDR3 is built from 17 residues. Filled out from reference TRBV28 and TRBJ2-3, the complete variable domain reads DVKVTQSSRYLVKRTGEKVFLECVQDMDHENMFWYRQDPGLGLRLIYFSYDVKMKEKGDIPEGYSVSREKKERFSLILESASTNQTSMYLCASIGSLHRGHTDTQYFGPGTRLTVL.

This clonotype was seen a handful of times. The chain links TRBV6-1 to TRBJ2-3; 8 nucleotides line up with TRBD2. CDR1 is MNHNS and CDR2 is SASEGT in the germline V gene. The CDR3 consists of 15 residues. The V gene end was trimmed by 0 bases and the J gene end by 6 bases; junction bases not matched to a gene: 5. DNA for the CDR3: TGTGCCAGCAGTGAAGCCGGCGGGGGGAGGGATACGCAGTATTTT. Protein: CASSEAGGGRDTQYF.

This clonotype was counted between two and nine times. This sequence joins TRBV6-5 and TRBJ2-2; no clear D. Trimming cost V 2 bases and J 3 bases, with 7 bases left between them. Germline V gene sequence: CDR1 MNHEY, CDR2 SVGAGI. The CDR3 spans 14 residues. The CDR3 region has the DNA TGTGCCAGCAGTTACCTAAGGGACACCGGGGAGCTGTTTTTT. Translating it yields CASSYLRDTGELFF.

This clonotype was seen a few times. The chain uses TRBV12-3 or TRBV12-4 and TRBJ1-3, with 7 nucleotides matching TRBD1. V lost 7 bases and J lost 9; bases outside the gene matches: 12. CDR3 length equals 14 residues. DNA for the CDR3: TGTGCCAGCACTAACGCGGGGAGGGGGCCCACCATATATTTT. Amino acids: CASTNAGRGPTIYF.

This clonotype was seen a handful of times. The chain recombines TRBV2 with TRBJ1-1; D is undetermined. Trimming removed 7 bases from V and 8 bases from J, with 23 bases in between. This CDR3 is built from 15 residues. Germline V gene lookup returns CDR1 SNHLY and CDR2 FYNNEI. CDR3 coding DNA: TGTGCCAGCAATGGTTTGGAACAGAACCAGGCCGAAGCTTTCTTT. This sequence encodes CASNGLEQNQAEAFF.

This clonotype occurred many times. The V call is TRBV7-9, the J call TRBJ1-1; D may be TRBD1 (5 bases). V was pared by 1 base and J by 0 bases, with 12 bases between. This CDR3 comprises 16 residues. The germline gives CDR1 SEHNR, CDR2 FQNEAQ (reference sequence). This CDR3 reads CASSLVGRTMNTEAFF. The CDR3 coding sequence is TGTGCCAGCAGCTTAGTGGGACGGACTATGAACACTGAAGCTTTCTTT.

This clonotype was observed a few times. This sequence joins TRBV28 and TRBJ2-7; D is ambiguous. The CDR3 consists of 14 residues. V lost 0 bases to trimming and J lost 0 bases, with 6 bases between them. Germline lookup yields CDR1 MDHEN and CDR2 SYDVKM. The CDR3 DNA reads TGTGCCAGCAGTTTATGGTCCGGCTCCTACGAGCAGTACTTC. Amino acids: CASSLWSGSYEQYF. Full variable domain (remainder filled in from reference TRBV28 and TRBJ2-7): DVKVTQSSRYLVKRTGEKVFLECVQDMDHENMFWYRQDPGLGLRLIYFSYDVKMKEKGDIPEGYSVSREKKERFSLILESASTNQTSMYLCASSLWSGSYEQYFGPGTRLTVT.

This clonotype was observed many times. The chain employs TRBV24-1 and TRBJ2-3; tentatively, D is TRBD1 or TRBD2 (5 bases each). The ends were cut back, 4 bases at V and 6 bases at J, with 19 bases in the middle. The germline gives CDR1 KGHDR, CDR2 SFDVKD. The CDR3 extends over 16 amino acids. The CDR3 DNA sequence: TGTGCCACCAGTGACGATCCGGGACCCGCAGGGGATACGCAGTATTTT. Translating gives CATSDDPGPAGDTQYF.

This clonotype was recorded a few times. The chain employs TRBV6-2 or TRBV6-3 and TRBJ2-6, with 16 nucleotides matching TRBD2. The CDR3 runs 20 residues. Losses at the gene ends were 0 bases for V and 1 base for J; bases not matched to a gene: 3. Germline V lookup: CDR1 MNHEY, CDR2 SVGEGT. CDR3 residues: CASSYSGLAGGVSGANVLTF. CDR3 bases: TGTGCCAGCAGTTACTCGGGACTAGCGGGGGGGGTGTCTGGGGCCAACGTCCTGACTTTC.

The V gene is TRBV24-1, the J gene TRBJ2-1, with 10 nucleotides matching TRBD1. Germline V gene sequence: CDR1 KGHDR, CDR2 SFDVKD. Trimming took 9 bases from V and 4 from J; bases not matched to a gene: 5. This CDR3 comprises 14 residues. Here the CDR3 DNA reads TGTGCCACCTCCCCGGGACAGGGGTACAATGAGCAGTTCTTC. Residues: CATSPGQGYNEQFF.

This clonotype has ten or more counts. The J gene is TRBJ2-3, the V gene TRBV27, with 8 positions matching TRBD2. The CDR3 sequence is 15 residues long. The germline gives CDR1 MNHEY, CDR2 SMNVEV (reference sequence). Germline trimming cut 8 bases from V and 3 bases from J; bases unmatched to any gene: 10. CDR3 loop: CASCDSAGVTDTQYF. The CDR3 nucleotides are TGTGCCAGCTGTGACTCAGCGGGAGTAACAGATACGCAGTATTTT.

This chain links TRBV11-2 with TRBJ2-7; no firm D call. V was clipped by 5 bases and J by 2 bases, with 4 bases between them. Germline V gene data show CDR1 as SGHAT and CDR2 as FQNNGV. The CDR3 consists of 11 residues. CDR3: CASSNAYEQYF. The CDR3 DNA reads as TGTGCCAGCAGCAATGCCTACGAGCAGTACTTC.

The V call is TRBV24-1, the J call TRBJ2-3; D is possibly TRBD1 (5 bases). V dropped 0 bases and J dropped 3 bases, with 15 bases sitting between them. The CDR3 covers 17 residues. CDR1 and CDR2 (germline): KGHDR, SFDVKD. Here the CDR3 reads CATSDLELGARTDTQYF. The CDR3 DNA is TGTGCCACCAGTGATTTGGAATTAGGGGCAAGGACAGATACGCAGTATTTT.

This clonotype was seen a handful of times. The rearrangement joins TRBV7-3 to TRBJ2-5; D is unclear. The CDR3 contains 14 residues. Deletions cut 5 bases from V and 5 bases from J, with 15 bases between. Per the germline V gene, CDR1 is SGHTA and CDR2 is FQGTGA. The CDR3 DNA is TGTGCCAGCAGCCAAGATTTGGGCTCGGAGACCCAGTACTTC. Residues: CASSQDLGSETQYF.

This clonotype was seen repeatedly, ten times or more. The rearrangement links TRBV20-1 to TRBJ2-3; 8 positions match TRBD2. With V trimmed by 2 bases and J by 8 bases, 9 bases remained unmatched. Germline V gene data show CDR1 as DFQATT and CDR2 as SNEGSKA (reference sequence). This CDR3 is 14 amino acids long. The CDR3 DNA reads as TGCAGTGCTAGACCTACGGGACTAGGATCTACGCAGTATTTT. Its translation: CSARPTGLGSTQYF.

V and J are TRBV7-2 and TRBJ2-7, with D uncertain. Trimming cost V 8 bases and J 7 bases, with 9 bases left between them. CDR3 length equals 10 residues. The germline V gene has CDR1 SGHTA and CDR2 FQGNSA. In nucleotides, the CDR3 is TGTGCCAGCGGATTAGGGGAGCAGTACTTC. Translating gives CASGLGEQYF.

The chain uses TRBV3-1 and TRBJ2-1; D gene ambiguous. The CDR3 runs to 12 residues. The germline gives CDR1 LGHDT, CDR2 YNNKEL (reference sequence). The germline V and J ends were trimmed by 4 bases and 6 bases, with 7 bases remaining between them. In nucleotides, the CDR3 is TGTGCCAGCAGCCTAGATACCAATGAGCAGTTCTTC. Its protein is CASSLDTNEQFF.

The table lists this clonotype with a few counts. V and J are TRBV5-6 and TRBJ2-7; a possible D gene is TRBD1 (6 bases). This CDR3 spans 16 amino acids. Trimming cost V 7 bases and J 7 bases, with 27 bases left between them. Germline V gene sequence: CDR1 SGHDT, CDR2 YYEEEE. CDR3: CASGGNRGSPGEEQYF. In nucleotides, the CDR3 is TGTGCCAGCGGAGGAAACAGAGGGTCCCCAGGGGAAGAGCAGTACTTC.

This sequence joins TRBV11-3 and TRBJ2-1; TRBD2 matches 8 bases. The CDR3 length is 16 residues. CDR1 and CDR2 (germline): SGHNT, YENEEA. The J segment lost 0 bases and the V segment lost 4 bases, leaving 5 bases of the junction unmatched. CDR3 in amino acids: CASSSMGLVSYNEQFF. The CDR3 DNA is TGTGCCAGCAGCTCCATGGGACTAGTCTCCTACAATGAGCAGTTCTTC.

This clonotype was observed a few times. The V and J genes are TRBV9 and TRBJ1-6, with D hard to call. The CDR3 covers 13 residues. Trimming pared 0 bases from V and 10 bases from J, leaving 8 bases between. Per the germline V gene, CDR1 is SGDLS and CDR2 is YYNGEE. CDR3 sequence: CASSVARGSPLHF. The CDR3 DNA follows: TGTGCCAGCAGCGTAGCTCGGGGATCACCCCTCCACTTT.

The rearrangement uses TRBV28 and TRBJ2-7, with unresolved D. The ends were cut back, 3 bases at V and 3 bases at J, with 12 bases in the middle. This CDR3 contains 14 residues. Germline lookup yields CDR1 MDHEN and CDR2 SYDVKM. The CDR3 DNA reads TGTGCCAGCAGTTTGGGTGGGAATTACTACGAGCAGTACTTC. It yields the protein CASSLGGNYYEQYF.

This clonotype came up many times. The chain's CDR3 is CASSFLAEQFF. The CDR3 DNA reads as TGTGCCAGCAGCTTCTTAGCGGAGCAGTTCTTC. V usage is TRBV7-2 and J usage is TRBJ2-1; D may be TRBD2 (5 bases). Trimming pared 3 bases from V and 10 bases from J, leaving 7 bases between. Per germline, CDR1 SGHTA and CDR2 FQGNSA. The CDR3 is 11 residues long.

This clonotype was counted a few times. This sequence joins TRBV27 and TRBJ2-3, with D perhaps TRBD1 or TRBD2 (5 bases each). This CDR3 has 19 residues. Germline V gives CDR1 MNHEY, CDR2 SMNVEV (reference sequence). V lost 2 bases and J lost 2, with 23 bases in between. The CDR3 sequence is CASSLDSGGRALPTDTQYF. The CDR3, as DNA: TGTGCCAGCAGTTTAGATTCTGGGGGACGAGCACTTCCCACAGATACGCAGTATTTT.

The chain links TRBV5-1 to TRBJ2-1; TRBD2 matches 10 bases. Germline V gene sequence: CDR1 SGHRS, CDR2 YFSETQ. V lost 0 bases, J lost 4 bases, and 4 bases stayed unmatched. The CDR3 contains 16 residues. In DNA form, the CDR3 reads TGCGCCAGCAGCTTGGGGGGACTAGCGCTATACAATGAGCAGTTCTTC. Translating it yields CASSLGGLALYNEQFF.

This clonotype was picked up a small number of times. The J gene is TRBJ2-7, the V gene TRBV6-5; D tentatively fits TRBD1 or TRBD2 (5 bases each). Trimming cost V 2 bases and J 3 bases, with 11 bases left between them. The CDR3 extends over 14 amino acids. Germline V gives CDR1 MNHEY, CDR2 SVGAGI. In nucleotides, the CDR3 is TGTGCCAGCAGTTACCCGGGACCCGGCTACGAGCAGTACTTC. This encodes CASSYPGPGYEQYF.